A selection of T cell receptor beta chains follows, all from one sample in a study of blood T cell repertoires in COVID-19. Repertoires were generated with immunoSEQ multiplex PCR, while TCRdb's copy carries only in-frame clones and drops some. There are a few hundred thousand clones in the sample; approximately 83% occur only once, and about 15% lies in the top ten. Sequenced material: peripheral blood. These TCRs come from a person aged 65 to 79 with COVID-19, enrolled during active disease. CDR3s include the opening cysteine and the closing phenylalanine or tryptophan. D genes are given only for firm matches. Some rows have no size entry. The others give once, few or many, or a class for an expanded clone.

D gene: .
clone size: .
V gene: TRBV4-3
J gene: TRBJ2-2
CDR3 DNA: TGCGCCAGCAGCCAAGATCCCCGGGATACCACGAACACCGGGGAGCTGTTTTTT
CDR3 protein: CASSQDPRDTTNTGELFF

D gene: .
clone size: .
V gene: TRBV19
J gene: TRBJ2-3
CDR3 DNA: TGTGCCAGTAGCGCCACTAGGAGCACAGATACGCAGTATTTT
CDR3 protein: CASSATRSTDTQYF

D gene: .
clone size: .
V gene: TRBV6-5
J gene: TRBJ2-3
CDR3 DNA: TGTGCCAGCAGTTTAAGTGGGAGTCAAGATACGCAGTATTTT
CDR3 protein: CASSLSGSQDTQYF

D gene: .
clone size: .
V gene: TRBV6-2/TRBV6-3
J gene: TRBJ2-7
CDR3 DNA: TGTGCCAGCAGTTTCTTTCGCTACGAGCAGTACTTC
CDR3 protein: CASSFFRYEQYF

D gene: .
clone size: .
V gene: TRBV28
J gene: TRBJ1-6
CDR3 DNA: TGTGCCAGCGGTTCAGGGGCCGCTGTCGATTCACCCCTCCACTTT
CDR3 protein: CASGSGAAVDSPLHF

D gene: .
clone size: .
V gene: TRBV11-1
J gene: TRBJ2-1
CDR3 DNA: TGTGCCAGCAGCTCATCCGGACAGCCTTCGGCCGAGCAGTTCTTC
CDR3 protein: CASSSSGQPSAEQFF

D gene: TRBD2
clone size: .
V gene: TRBV9
J gene: TRBJ2-4
CDR3 DNA: TGTGCCAGCAGCGTATCCAGCGGGGGAAACATTCAGTACTTC
CDR3 protein: CASSVSSGGNIQYF

D gene: .
clone size: .
V gene: TRBV28
J gene: TRBJ2-1
CDR3 DNA: TGTGCCAGCAGTCCCGGTCCCTACAATGAGCAGTTCTTC
CDR3 protein: CASSPGPYNEQFF

D gene: TRBD1
clone size: once
V gene: TRBV5-5
J gene: TRBJ1-5
CDR3 DNA: TGTGCCAGCAGCCCAAGGACAGGGTGGGACAATCAGCCCCAGCATTTT
CDR3 protein: CASSPRTGWDNQPQHF

D gene: .
clone size: .
V gene: TRBV5-1
J gene: TRBJ2-5
CDR3 DNA: TGCGCCAGCAGCTTGGGACTCCTACAAGAGACCCAGTACTTC
CDR3 protein: CASSLGLLQETQYF

D gene: .
clone size: .
V gene: TRBV6-2/TRBV6-3
J gene: TRBJ1-1
CDR3 DNA: TGTGCCAGCAGTTACCTCCGAAAGATATCCAGTTCTAACACTGAAGCTTTCTTT
CDR3 protein: CASSYLRKISSSNTEAFF

D gene: TRBD2
clone size: .
V gene: TRBV7-2
J gene: TRBJ2-1
CDR3 DNA: TGTGCCAGCAGCCCCCTAGCGGGAGGCCCCAATGAGCAGTTCTTC
CDR3 protein: CASSPLAGGPNEQFF

D gene: TRBD1
clone size: .
V gene: TRBV27
J gene: TRBJ1-1
CDR3 DNA: TGTGCCAGCAGTTTATCGAAGACAGGGCGAAACACTGAAGCTTTCTTT
CDR3 protein: CASSLSKTGRNTEAFF

D gene: TRBD2
clone size: .
V gene: TRBV4-2
J gene: TRBJ2-7
CDR3 DNA: TGTGCCAGCAGCCAAGATATAGGACTAGCGGGAAACGAGCAGTACTTC
CDR3 protein: CASSQDIGLAGNEQYF

D gene: .
clone size: .
V gene: TRBV9
J gene: TRBJ1-2
CDR3 DNA: TGTGCCAGCAGCGTAGGGCAGGGCCAATATGGCTACACCTTC
CDR3 protein: CASSVGQGQYGYTF

D gene: .
clone size: .
V gene: TRBV19
J gene: TRBJ2-5
CDR3 DNA: TGTGCCAGTAGAGTTGCAGGGGTTGAGACCCAGTACTTC
CDR3 protein: CASRVAGVETQYF

D gene: TRBD2
clone size: .
V gene: TRBV5-4
J gene: TRBJ2-4
CDR3 DNA: TGTGCCAGCAGCCTTAGCGGGGGCCAAAACATTCAGTACTTC
CDR3 protein: CASSLSGGQNIQYF

D gene: TRBD2
clone size: once
V gene: TRBV18
J gene: TRBJ2-1
CDR3 DNA: TGTGCCAGCTCACCAAGCGGGACCTACAATGAGCAGTTCTTC
CDR3 protein: CASSPSGTYNEQFF

D gene: .
clone size: .
V gene: TRBV12-2
J gene: TRBJ1-1
CDR3 DNA: TGTGCAAGTCGCTTAGGCAGGGAAGGTCTCACTGAAGCTTTCTTT
CDR3 protein: CASRLGREGLTEAFF

D gene: .
clone size: .
V gene: TRBV7-2
J gene: TRBJ2-7
CDR3 DNA: TGTGCCAGCAGCTCGACAGCGTACGAGCAGTACTTC
CDR3 protein: CASSSTAYEQYF

D gene: .
clone size: .
V gene: TRBV6-5
J gene: TRBJ2-7
CDR3 DNA: TGTGCCAGCAGACGACAGGAGTCCTACGAGCAGTACTTC
CDR3 protein: CASRRQESYEQYF

D gene: .
clone size: .
V gene: TRBV21-1
J gene: TRBJ1-3
CDR3 DNA: TGTGCCAGAAATCGGGGGTTTGGTGGAAACACCATATATTTT
CDR3 protein: CARNRGFGGNTIYF

D gene: .
clone size: .
V gene: TRBV2
J gene: TRBJ1-1
CDR3 DNA: TGTGCCAGCAGACAGGGTTCGGCGACTGAAGCTTTCTTT
CDR3 protein: CASRQGSATEAFF

D gene: .
clone size: .
V gene: TRBV6-2/TRBV6-3
J gene: TRBJ2-5
CDR3 DNA: TGTGCCAGCAGTTACATTCGAGGGCTTGGGGAGACCCAGTACTTC
CDR3 protein: CASSYIRGLGETQYF

D gene: TRBD2
clone size: .
V gene: TRBV5-4
J gene: TRBJ2-2
CDR3 DNA: TGTGCCAGCAGCTTGTGGGGGGTAGCGGGAGACACCGGGGAGCTGTTTTTT
CDR3 protein: CASSLWGVAGDTGELFF

D gene: TRBD1
clone size: .
V gene: TRBV5-5
J gene: TRBJ2-1
CDR3 DNA: TGTGCCAGCAGCTTGGCGACAGGGGGGATTCATGAGCAGTTCTTC
CDR3 protein: CASSLATGGIHEQFF

D gene: .
clone size: .
V gene: TRBV30
J gene: TRBJ1-3
CDR3 DNA: TGTGCCTGGAGTGTCCCGGGACTCAACTCTGGAAACACCATATATTTT
CDR3 protein: CAWSVPGLNSGNTIYF

D gene: .
clone size: .
V gene: TRBV12-3/TRBV12-4
J gene: TRBJ1-4
CDR3 DNA: TGTGCCAGCAGAGATCGGGTTGGAGAAAAACTGTTTTTT
CDR3 protein: CASRDRVGEKLFF

D gene: .
clone size: few
V gene: TRBV20-1
J gene: TRBJ2-7
CDR3 DNA: TGCAGTGCTAGTCCGGTCATCAACGAGCAGTACTTC
CDR3 protein: CSASPVINEQYF

D gene: TRBD1
clone size: .
V gene: TRBV5-1
J gene: TRBJ2-6
CDR3 DNA: TGCGCCAGCAGCACGGGACAGGATAGTGCTGGGGCCAACGTCCTGACTTTC
CDR3 protein: CASSTGQDSAGANVLTF

D gene: .
clone size: .
V gene: TRBV9
J gene: TRBJ2-2
CDR3 DNA: TGTGCCAGCAGCTCCAAGGACAGGAACACCGGGGAGCTGTTTTTT
CDR3 protein: CASSSKDRNTGELFF

D gene: .
clone size: once
V gene: TRBV6-2/TRBV6-3
J gene: TRBJ2-5
CDR3 DNA: TGTGCCAGCAGTTACGACAGGCCGCTCCAAGAGACCCAGTACTTC
CDR3 protein: CASSYDRPLQETQYF

D gene: TRBD1
clone size: .
V gene: TRBV5-1
J gene: TRBJ1-2
CDR3 DNA: TGCGCCAGCAGCTTGGCCCCGGACAGGCACGACACCTTC
CDR3 protein: CASSLAPDRHDTF

D gene: TRBD2
clone size: .
V gene: TRBV20-1
J gene: TRBJ2-5
CDR3 DNA: TGCAGTGCTAGTAGGCTAGCGGGAGAGACCCAGTACTTC
CDR3 protein: CSASRLAGETQYF

D gene: .
clone size: .
V gene: TRBV27
J gene: TRBJ1-2
CDR3 DNA: TGTGCCAGCAGTTTACGGCGGGAGCCAAACTATGGCTACACCTTC
CDR3 protein: CASSLRREPNYGYTF

D gene: .
clone size: .
V gene: TRBV28
J gene: TRBJ1-1
CDR3 DNA: TGTGCCAGCCGTCGGGGGAACACTGAAGCTTTCTTT
CDR3 protein: CASRRGNTEAFF

D gene: .
clone size: .
V gene: TRBV7-8
J gene: TRBJ2-7
CDR3 DNA: TGTGCCAGCAGCTTACTTTTGGGGGGAACAGACGAGCAGTACTTC
CDR3 protein: CASSLLLGGTDEQYF

D gene: TRBD1
clone size: .
V gene: TRBV13
J gene: TRBJ1-5
CDR3 DNA: TGTGCCAGCAGCCTCGGAGGGGGCGGTCAGCCCCAGCATTTT
CDR3 protein: CASSLGGGGQPQHF

D gene: TRBD1
clone size: few
V gene: TRBV27
J gene: TRBJ2-2
CDR3 DNA: TGTGCCAGCAGTTTAAACGTCTGGGGGACAGGAAACACCGGGGAGCTGTTTTTT
CDR3 protein: CASSLNVWGTGNTGELFF

D gene: .
clone size: .
V gene: TRBV11-2
J gene: TRBJ1-1
CDR3 DNA: TGTGCCAGCAGAATGCTTGGGGGAGGGACTGAAGCTTTCTTT
CDR3 protein: CASRMLGGGTEAFF

D gene: .
clone size: .
V gene: TRBV18
J gene: TRBJ2-1
CDR3 DNA: TGTGCCAGCTCACCCGGGGTAGATGAGCAGTTCTTC
CDR3 protein: CASSPGVDEQFF

D gene: TRBD1
clone size: .
V gene: TRBV3-1/TRBV3-2
J gene: TRBJ2-2
CDR3 DNA: TGTGCCAGCAGCCTCCGGGACAGGGTTTTCACCGGGGAGCTGTTTTTT
CDR3 protein: CASSLRDRVFTGELFF

D gene: TRBD2
clone size: .
V gene: TRBV6-2/TRBV6-3
J gene: TRBJ2-2
CDR3 DNA: TGTGCCAGCAGTTACCGCCCGGGACTAGCTACCGGGGAGCTGTTTTTT
CDR3 protein: CASSYRPGLATGELFF

D gene: TRBD1
clone size: .
V gene: TRBV6-5
J gene: TRBJ2-5
CDR3 DNA: TGTGCCAGCAGTAACGGCAGGGGGAGTTTGGAGACCCAGTACTTC
CDR3 protein: CASSNGRGSLETQYF

D gene: TRBD2
clone size: .
V gene: TRBV15
J gene: TRBJ2-7
CDR3 DNA: TGTGCCACCAGCAGAGCGGGGACTACCTACGAGCAGTACTTC
CDR3 protein: CATSRAGTTYEQYF

D gene: .
clone size: .
V gene: TRBV6-2/TRBV6-3
J gene: TRBJ2-1
CDR3 DNA: TGTGCCAGCAGTTACCTCTTGGGGAGACTTGGTAATGAGCAGTTCTTC
CDR3 protein: CASSYLLGRLGNEQFF

D gene: TRBD2
clone size: .
V gene: TRBV18
J gene: TRBJ2-2
CDR3 DNA: TGTGCCAGCTCACCCTATAATCCCGGGACTAGCGGGACCACCGGGGAGCTGTTTTTT
CDR3 protein: CASSPYNPGTSGTTGELFF

D gene: TRBD1
clone size: .
V gene: TRBV19
J gene: TRBJ2-1
CDR3 DNA: TGTGCCAGTAGGACAGGGGGCTCGTCCTACAATGAGCAGTTCTTC
CDR3 protein: CASRTGGSSYNEQFF

D gene: .
clone size: .
V gene: TRBV5-3
J gene: TRBJ1-1
CDR3 DNA: TGTGCCAGAAGCCCGGTTTGGAACACTGAAGCTTTCTTT
CDR3 protein: CARSPVWNTEAFF

D gene: TRBD1
clone size: .
V gene: TRBV6-6
J gene: TRBJ1-1
CDR3 DNA: TGTGCCAGCAGTAGTCCGGGACAGATGAACACTGAAGCTTTCTTT
CDR3 protein: CASSSPGQMNTEAFF

D gene: .
clone size: .
V gene: TRBV2
J gene: TRBJ2-7
CDR3 DNA: TGTGCCAGCGCGCCCGCACGACTCCTGAGCTCCTACGAGCAGTACTTC
CDR3 protein: CASAPARLLSSYEQYF

D gene: TRBD2
clone size: few
V gene: TRBV7-2
J gene: TRBJ2-5
CDR3 DNA: TGTGCCAGCAGCAGAGGACTAGCGGGACAAGAGACCCAGTACTTC
CDR3 protein: CASSRGLAGQETQYF

D gene: TRBD1
clone size: .
V gene: TRBV7-8
J gene: TRBJ1-5
CDR3 DNA: TGTGCCAGCAGGGCTTCGGGACAGGGGGTTAATCAGCCCCAGCATTTT
CDR3 protein: CASRASGQGVNQPQHF

D gene: .
clone size: .
V gene: TRBV19
J gene: TRBJ2-3
CDR3 DNA: TGTGCCAGTAATACAGGACCTGGCACAGATACGCAGTATTTT
CDR3 protein: CASNTGPGTDTQYF